The 9 T cell receptor beta chains below come from one sample, sequenced in a study of CD8+ T cells in alopecia areata (dated by TCRdb to 2017 to 2018). The time point label corresponds to: baseline before oral tofacitinib. Library preparation used the immunoSEQ multiplex PCR assay. To provide template for TCR sequencing, every sample had RNA extracted and reverse transcribed into cDNA. This is the immuneACCESS table as TCRdb keeps it, with only in-frame sequences that have V and J called. A part of the clones is gone; compared with another copy, unresolved V genes explain less than half, and the rest is unexplained. Present in this sample are more than 200,000 clones, about 68% of which were seen just once. The ten biggest clones cover around 1.2% of the sample. The source material was CD4+ T cells sorted from blood, sampled at week 0. These receptors were collected from a human donor with alopecia areata.

This rearrangement joins TRBV9 to TRBJ2-3; 7 bases are a match to TRBD2. The germline V gene has CDR1 SGDLS and CDR2 YYNGEE. This CDR3 has 15 amino acids. Losses at the gene ends were 7 bases for V and 2 bases for J; bases not matched to a gene: 10. The CDR3 loop reads CASSGGSLYTDTQYF. CDR3 sequence (DNA): TGTGCCAGCTCCGGGGGGTCCCTCTACACAGATACGCAGTATTTT.

The chain carries TRBV30 and TRBJ1-3; 7 bases match TRBD1. CDR1 GTSNPN and CDR2 SVGIG come from the germline V gene (reference sequence). V was clipped by 4 bases and J by 0 bases; unmatched bases: 3. The CDR3 is 14 amino acids. CDR3 amino acids: CAWTGQNSGNTIYF. In DNA, the CDR3 is TGTGCCTGGACGGGACAGAACTCTGGAAACACCATATATTTT.

This clone was found once. The J gene is TRBJ2-3, the V gene TRBV7-2; TRBD1 might be the D (6 bases). The CDR3 length is 15 residues. Trimming pared 3 bases from V and 0 bases from J, leaving 10 bases between. Germline CDR1 SGHTA, CDR2 FQGNSA. The CDR3 region has the DNA TGTGCCAGCAGCTTCCAGACAGGAAGCACAGATACGCAGTATTTT. Translating it yields CASSFQTGSTDTQYF.

This clone was counted a single time. V usage is TRBV7-8 and J usage is TRBJ2-5; 12 nucleotides match TRBD2. CDR3 length equals 16 residues. Germline V lookup: CDR1 SGHVS, CDR2 FQNEAQ. V was clipped by 1 base and J by 4 bases; unmatched bases: 4. The CDR3 reads CASSLGLAGGSETQYF. CDR3 nucleotides: TGTGCCAGCAGCTTAGGGCTAGCGGGGGGGTCAGAGACCCAGTACTTC.

The V call is TRBV18, the J call TRBJ2-5; 9 bases line up with TRBD2. CDR3 length equals 15 residues. The ends lost 0 bases at V and 4 bases at J; junction bases unmatched: 3. Germline assignment: CDR1 KGHSH and CDR2 LQKENI. The CDR3 region is CASSPPSGGAETQYF. CDR3 nucleotides: TGTGCCAGCTCACCACCTAGCGGGGGAGCAGAGACCCAGTACTTC. The whole variable domain, remainder taken from reference TRBV18 and TRBJ2-5, is NAGVMQNPRHLVRRRGQEARLRCSPMKGHSHVYWYRQLPEEGLKFMVYLQKENIIDESGMPKERFSAEFPKEGPSILRIQQVVRGDSAAYFCASSPPSGGAETQYFGPGTRLLVL.

The rearrangement uses TRBV7-2 and TRBJ2-7, with no clear D. Trimming took off 5 bases at V and 5 bases at J, with 10 bases between the two ends. CDR3 size: 12 residues. CDR1 is SGHTA and CDR2 is FQGNSA in the germline V gene. The CDR3 coding sequence is TGTGCCAGCAGCCCCCCAAGCCACGAGCAGTACTTC. Translated, it gives CASSPPSHEQYF.

This chain uses TRBV29-1 with TRBJ2-3, with 7 bases lining up with TRBD2. The junction had 2 bases not matched to a gene; V was cut back by 2 bases and J by 0 bases. This CDR3 has 14 amino acids. Germline V CDR1 and CDR2: SQVTM, ANQGSEA. This chain's CDR3 is CSVEWGGSTDTQYF. The CDR3 DNA follows: TGCAGCGTTGAATGGGGGGGTAGCACAGATACGCAGTATTTT.

The V gene is TRBV5-1, the J gene TRBJ1-2, with D tentatively TRBD1 (5 bases). This CDR3 has 14 residues. V lost 1 base to trimming and J lost 9 bases, with 16 bases between them. CDR1 and CDR2 (germline): SGHRS, YFSETQ. The CDR3 loop reads CASSLIPTDSSYTF. Here the CDR3 DNA reads TGCGCCAGCAGCTTGATCCCGACAGATTCCAGCTACACCTTC.

This clone was counted only a few times. V gene TRBV29-1 combines with J gene TRBJ2-7, with D unclear. The CDR3 consists of 13 residues. Germline V CDR1 and CDR2: SQVTM, ANQGSEA. V was clipped by 7 bases and J by 1 base, with 14 bases between them. As DNA, the CDR3 is TGCAGCGCCGCTACACCGCAGTCCTACGAGCAGTACTTC. Protein sequence: CSAATPQSYEQYF.